This note documents a single T cell receptor (beta chain) sequence. What it binds is unknown. The data stem from a study of cytomegalovirus exposure and HLA in healthy donors. PCR primers comprised 60 Vbeta and 13 Jbeta primers. Libraries were prepared by immunoSEQ multiplex PCR; TCRdb keeps only in-frame clonotypes and omits some of them. The repertoire holds 150,000 to 200,000 clones, with roughly four fifths as singletons. Study findings and constraints: Listed as cytomegalovirus-associated were over 150 TCR beta chains. A prior analysis recorded that most TCR beta V segments were productive about 87% or about 30% of the time. Among CMV-associated TCR beta chains, most appeared HLA-restricted in a later analysis.

This CDR3 is 11 amino acids long. Germline values: CDR1 GTSNPN, CDR2 SVGIG (reference sequence). Trimming removed 3 bases at V and 4 bases at J, with 6 bases between. This TCR came from a woman between 40 and 55 years old in good health and CMV-seronegative. The chain combines TRBV30 with TRBJ1-2; D is possibly TRBD1 (6 bases). Sequenced sample: PBMCs. The CDR3 loop reads CAWSRGYGYTF. As DNA, the CDR3 is TGTGCCTGGAGCAGGGGCTATGGCTACACCTTC.